The rows below give T cell receptor beta chains drawn from one sample of a study of T cell repertoires in cytomegalovirus infection. TCRdb re-analysed the reads in MiXCR, keeping a single row per CDR3 protein. The sample contains approximately 180,000 distinct CDR3 sequences, 9.5% of which appear only once. The sample consisted of PBMCs. Receptors originate from a human donor in good health (CMV status not recorded). Some clones in this sample may be carry-over from other donors' samples. The CDR3 runs from the conserved cysteine through the conserved F or W. Each record gives: V gene, D gene, clone size, J gene, CDR3 length, CDR3 protein, CDR3 DNA. A D gene is named only where the DNA matches it firmly. The size field is filled for only some rows; it gives once, few, many or a size class.

V gene: TRBV28; D gene: -; clone size: many; J gene: TRBJ1-1; CDR3 length: 13; CDR3 protein: CASSLQGWTEAFF; CDR3 DNA: TGTGCCAGCAGTTTACAGGGGTGGACTGAAGCTTTCTTT
V gene: TRBV9; D gene: -; clone size: -; J gene: TRBJ2-5; CDR3 length: 15; CDR3 protein: CASSVGSGLQETQYF; CDR3 DNA: TGTGCCAGCAGCGTAGGGTCAGGACTCCAAGAGACCCAGTACTTC
V gene: TRBV6-2/TRBV6-3; D gene: TRBD1; clone size: -; J gene: TRBJ2-7; CDR3 length: 14; CDR3 protein: CASSKGTGTYEQYF; CDR3 DNA: TGTGCCAGCAGTAAAGGGACAGGAACCTACGAGCAGTACTTC
V gene: TRBV27; D gene: TRBD2; clone size: few; J gene: TRBJ2-7; CDR3 length: 21; CDR3 protein: CASSPRRLPGLAGGTSYEQYF; CDR3 DNA: TGTGCCAGCAGCCCTAGGAGGCTGCCGGGACTAGCGGGAGGAACGTCCTACGAGCAGTACTTC
V gene: TRBV2; D gene: -; clone size: few; J gene: TRBJ1-6; CDR3 length: 16; CDR3 protein: CASSEAQGRGNSPLHF; CDR3 DNA: TGTGCCAGCAGTGAAGCGCAGGGGCGGGGGAATTCACCCCTCCACTTT
V gene: TRBV7-2; D gene: -; clone size: many; J gene: TRBJ1-5; CDR3 length: 13; CDR3 protein: CASSQHSIQPQHF; CDR3 DNA: TGTGCCAGCAGCCAACATAGCATCCAGCCCCAGCATTTT
V gene: TRBV20-1; D gene: -; clone size: many; J gene: TRBJ2-1; CDR3 length: 14; CDR3 protein: CSAGGPISYNEQFF; CDR3 DNA: TGCAGTGCTGGGGGACCAATCTCCTACAATGAGCAGTTCTTC
V gene: TRBV7-2; D gene: -; clone size: many; J gene: TRBJ2-7; CDR3 length: 12; CDR3 protein: CASSPISGEQYF; CDR3 DNA: TGTGCCAGCAGCCCTATTAGTGGTGAGCAGTACTTC
V gene: TRBV12-3/TRBV12-4; D gene: -; clone size: many; J gene: TRBJ2-7; CDR3 length: 14; CDR3 protein: CASSLKQRAYEQYF; CDR3 DNA: TGTGCCAGCAGTTTAAAACAGAGGGCCTACGAGCAGTACTTC
V gene: TRBV2; D gene: TRBD2; clone size: -; J gene: TRBJ2-7; CDR3 length: 13; CDR3 protein: CASIKAGAAEQYF; CDR3 DNA: TGTGCCAGCATCAAAGCGGGGGCGGCTGAGCAGTACTTC
V gene: TRBV7-2; D gene: TRBD1; clone size: many; J gene: TRBJ1-6; CDR3 length: 15; CDR3 protein: CASSLGTGRGSPLHF; CDR3 DNA: TGTGCCAGCAGCTTAGGGACAGGGAGGGGTTCACCCCTCCACTTT
V gene: TRBV7-9; D gene: -; clone size: many; J gene: TRBJ2-1; CDR3 length: 15; CDR3 protein: CASSLRRPLVNEQFF; CDR3 DNA: TGTGCCAGCAGCTTAAGGAGGCCACTAGTTAATGAGCAGTTCTTC
V gene: TRBV6-2/TRBV6-3; D gene: -; clone size: many; J gene: TRBJ2-1; CDR3 length: 12; CDR3 protein: CASSYGYNEQFF; CDR3 DNA: TGTGCCAGCAGTTACGGGTACAATGAGCAGTTCTTC
V gene: TRBV10-3; D gene: TRBD1; clone size: once; J gene: TRBJ1-2; CDR3 length: 13; CDR3 protein: CAVTGGGPPGYTF; CDR3 DNA: TGTGCCGTAACAGGGGGCGGCCCTCCTGGCTACACCTTC